This TCR beta chain was obtained from a study of blood T cell repertoires in COVID-19. The overall study: PBMCs, B-cell-depleted T cells, or T cells provided the cDNA or gDNA that made up the material.

How the authors handled the data: Amplification from reference gene primers served as the basis for estimated nucleated cell counts. Here immunoSEQ multiplex PCR was the method, and the copy in TCRdb shows in-frame clones only, minus some. The V and J calls and clone size are taken from that table; D and trimming were inferred from the DNA. The repertoire has 370,000 or so clones, approximately 80% of them found once; the top ten carry over 0.95%. Germline CDR1 is LNHDA and CDR2 is SQIVND (reference sequence). The CDR3 consists of 15 residues. The V segment lost 1 base and the J segment 7 bases; nucleotides outside the gene matches: 6.

The gene calls are TRBV19 and TRBJ2-1; 8 bases map to TRBD2. The source of this sequence is a human donor with acute or convalescent COVID-19. The donor label of this sample is uncertain. The sequenced material came from peripheral blood. CDR3 amino acids: CASSIAAGVRNEQFF. DNA of the CDR3: TGTGCCAGTAGTATAGCAGCGGGAGTTCGAAATGAGCAGTTCTTC.